The rows below give T cell receptor beta chains drawn from one sample of a study of technical replicates of blood from a few donors. Clones were read by immunoSEQ multiplex PCR, and TCRdb kept only the in-frame ones, dropping some. The sample has just over 15,000 clones; over 75% are singletons. Sequenced input: PBMCs. Receptors were obtained from a human donor in good health. Each CDR3 is given without its conserved first and last residue. Rows give clone size only sometimes, using once, few, many, or a class for an expanded clone.

clone_size	cdr3_length	v_call	j_call	cdr3_aa
large	15	TRBV5-1	TRBJ2-7	ASSLEPTGQGIYGQY
-	12	TRBV9	TRBJ1-1	ASSGIGGVTEAF
-	11	TRBV27	TRBJ2-7	ASSLSRSREQY
-	12	TRBV30	TRBJ2-6	AWRRDSGANVLT
-	13	TRBV4-1	TRBJ2-7	ASSQEGTSRGEQY
-	15	TRBV19	TRBJ2-1	ASSKTPGTSNHNEQF
-	15	TRBV2	TRBJ2-6	ASWGSRGRRGANVLT
few	14	TRBV10-3	TRBJ2-3	AISDTGTGRTDTQY
-	11	TRBV6-1	TRBJ2-5	ASSLEVGATQY
-	13	TRBV5-1	TRBJ1-2	ASSAPEGADYGYT
-	13	TRBV18	TRBJ1-2	ASSRDRGLNYGYT
-	10	TRBV6-1	TRBJ1-5	ASSGEGQPQH
-	11	TRBV5-4	TRBJ2-1	ASSLDSYNEQF
-	14	TRBV6-5	TRBJ2-2	ASSYLAGGPGGELF
-	13	TRBV4-2	TRBJ1-2	ASSQGAGAGYGYT
-	13	TRBV6-1	TRBJ2-1	ASRTGLAGEAEQF
-	10	TRBV9	TRBJ2-3	ASSVIADTQY
-	11	TRBV30	TRBJ1-1	AWNPGLDTEAF
-	12	TRBV27	TRBJ2-3	ASSPLAGGNTQY
-	13	TRBV19	TRBJ1-2	ASSIASDSLYGYT
-	15	TRBV13	TRBJ2-3	ASSLYSGREGADTQY
-	14	TRBV19	TRBJ1-5	ASSTPQGHGNQPQH
-	12	TRBV29-1	TRBJ2-2	SVGPGRNTGELF
-	10	TRBV30	TRBJ1-4	AWNRVNEKLF
-	12	TRBV29-1	TRBJ2-4	SVKDPVAKNIQY
few	14	TRBV29-1	TRBJ2-6	SVVLAGGPGANVLT
-	14	TRBV7-9	TRBJ2-3	ASSLWGQGAIDTQY
few	13	TRBV5-1	TRBJ2-1	ASSLLAATYNEQF
-	13	TRBV7-9	TRBJ1-4	ASSRAGTPNEKLF
-	13	TRBV2	TRBJ2-3	ASTSGRVLPDTQY
-	12	TRBV10-3	TRBJ2-7	AIGPGTQRGEQY
-	16	TRBV4-2	TRBJ2-7	ASSQGELGAGNTYEQY
-	14	TRBV6-5	TRBJ2-2	ASSYVTSGSTGELF
-	10	TRBV7-6	TRBJ2-1	ASSPPAGEQF
-	14	TRBV15	TRBJ2-1	ATSGYRSSGYNEQF
-	13	TRBV7-6	TRBJ2-3	ASSLGAHDTDTQY
-	17	TRBV7-6	TRBJ2-1	ASSSEGLAILSSYNEQF
-	13	TRBV7-9	TRBJ2-7	ASSLRASGSYEQY
-	13	TRBV10-2	TRBJ2-7	ASSEPTSGTYEQY
-	11	TRBV6-6	TRBJ2-3	ASSPGGGDTQY
-	12	TRBV7-3	TRBJ2-5	ASSLGGIVETQY
-	13	TRBV5-1	TRBJ1-1	ASSPIEGGSTEAF
-	14	TRBV7-2	TRBJ2-1	ASSFWLGTPYNEQF
-	16	TRBV4-1	TRBJ2-2	ASSQAPTGTGVTGELF
-	11	TRBV5-1	TRBJ2-5	ASSSQDGETQY
-	13	TRBV10-3	TRBJ1-4	AISDGLTTNEKLF
-	14	TRBV9	TRBJ2-5	ASSAGGQGAQETQY
-	13	TRBV19	TRBJ1-2	ASTPRQGRDYGYT
-	13	TRBV5-1	TRBJ2-2	ASSLLTGKTGELF
-	12	TRBV19	TRBJ2-3	ASSMDRGRDTQY
-	12	TRBV28	TRBJ2-7	ASSLVGGAYEQY
-	10	TRBV19	TRBJ2-7	ASSTSLRRQY
-	14	TRBV5-8	TRBJ1-5	ASSLGSGYSNQPQH